The rows below give T cell receptor beta chains drawn from one sample of a study of post-analysis software for immune sequencing data. TCRdb independently ran MiXCR on the PCR reads; one entry per CDR3 protein. The table shows some 240,000 distinct CDR3 sequences, with about 40% occurring only once. The specimen sequenced was blood. These receptors were collected from a girl aged 10 to 17 with multiple sclerosis. Both conserved end residues are part of each CDR3. A D gene is named only where the DNA matches it firmly. Only part of the rows carry a size: once, few, many, or a class if the clone is expanded.

clone_size d_call j_call v_call cdr3_nt cdr3_aa
many NA TRBJ1-1 TRBV12-3/TRBV12-4 TGTGCCAGCAGCCTCGGACAGTTTGAAGCTTTCTTT CASSLGQFEAFF
few NA TRBJ2-5 TRBV5-1 TGCGCCAGCAGCCCCCGTGGGGCCGGGGAGACCCAGTACTTC CASSPRGAGETQYF
many TRBD2 TRBJ2-1 TRBV6-4 TGTGCCGCTACTAGCGGCAATGAGCAGTTCTTC CAATSGNEQFF
NA TRBD2 TRBJ2-3 TRBV27 TGTGCCGGCAGACTATACTTCGGACTAGCGGAGAGCACAGATACGCAGTATTTT CAGRLYFGLAESTDTQYF
NA NA TRBJ1-1 TRBV29-1 TGCAGCTCGCAGGGCATGGCCACTGAAGCTTTCTTT CSSQGMATEAFF
many NA TRBJ1-2 TRBV3-1 TGTGCCAGCAGCCCGGGGGGGGACTATGGCTACACCTTC CASSPGGDYGYTF
NA NA TRBJ2-3 TRBV29-1 TGCAGCGCTAACACAGATACGCAGTATTTT CSANTDTQYF
NA NA TRBJ2-5 TRBV4-1 TGCGCCAGCAGCCAAGATCAATCGGCAGGGCCAGGGACCCAGTACTTC CASSQDQSAGPGTQYF
NA NA TRBJ1-2 TRBV7-2 TGTGCCAGCAGCTTAGAAGGGGGTATGGGTGGCTACACCTTC CASSLEGGMGGYTF
many TRBD2 TRBJ2-3 TRBV4-2 TGTGCCAGCAGCCAAGGAGGAGGCGGGGGGCAAGTGTATTTT CASSQGGGGGQVYF
NA NA TRBJ2-3 TRBV2 TGTGCCAGCCGGTTCCAAGCAGATACGCAGTATTTT CASRFQADTQYF
few NA TRBJ1-1 TRBV7-9 TGTGCCAGCAGCTTAGAGGGGCAGGGCACTGAAGCTTTCTTT CASSLEGQGTEAFF
NA NA TRBJ1-4 TRBV7-2 TGTGCCAGCAGCTTAGGCAGGGGTCGAGAAAAACTGTTTTTT CASSLGRGREKLFF
NA NA TRBJ1-1 TRBV4-2 TGTGCCAGCACACACAGGGTAGGACAGAACACTGAAGCTTTCTTT CASTHRVGQNTEAFF
NA TRBD1 TRBJ2-7 TRBV5-1 TGCGCCAGCAACGTGGACAGGGCGAGCCCCTACGAGCAGTACTTC CASNVDRASPYEQYF
few NA TRBJ2-6 TRBV9 TGTGCCAGCAGCGCCGGGGGATCGAGCTCTGGGGCCAACGTCCTGACTTTC CASSAGGSSSGANVLTF
NA NA TRBJ1-1 TRBV6-1 TGTGCCAGCAGCTCAGAGGTGATGATGGAAGCTTTCTTT CASSSEVMMEAFF
many TRBD2 TRBJ2-1 TRBV4-2 TGTGCCAGCAGCCAAGATAAGTCTAGCGGGGCTCGATTCGAGCAGTTCTTC CASSQDKSSGARFEQFF
many NA TRBJ2-1 TRBV5-1 TGCGCCAGCAGCCCGGGCCGTTGGGGGAATGAGCAGTTCTTC CASSPGRWGNEQFF
many TRBD1 TRBJ2-7 TRBV27 TGTGCCAGCAGTTTATCGAGGGACAGGAGCTCCTACGAGCAGTACTTC CASSLSRDRSSYEQYF
many NA TRBJ2-1 TRBV7-2 TGTGCCAGCAGATTCAAGGTGATACAAGGGGTAGGTGAGCAGTTCTTC CASRFKVIQGVGEQFF
NA NA TRBJ2-3 TRBV15 TGTGCCAGCAGCTTGTTGGTCGGGACAAACACAGATACGCAGTATTTT CASSLLVGTNTDTQYF
few TRBD1 TRBJ1-1 TRBV2 TGTGCCAGCATAAGGGGGCCGAACACTGAAGCTTTCTTT CASIRGPNTEAFF
NA TRBD1 TRBJ1-2 TRBV11-2 TGTGCCAGCAGCAACTGGACAGGGACCACCTATGGCTACACCTTC CASSNWTGTTYGYTF
many NA TRBJ2-1 TRBV5-1 TGCGCCAGCAGCTTAGGCTACAGCTCCTACAATGAGCAGTTCTTC CASSLGYSSYNEQFF
many NA TRBJ2-5 TRBV7-2 TGTGCCAGCAGCTTATGGGCGGTTGAGACCCAGTACTTC CASSLWAVETQYF
few NA TRBJ1-5 TRBV28 TGTGCCAGCAGCCTTGAAGGCAGGGGAAGGGGTCAGCCCCAGCATTTT CASSLEGRGRGQPQHF
NA TRBD1 TRBJ1-2 TRBV29-1 TGCAGCGGGGGGGACAGGGGCGGCTACACCTTC CSGGDRGGYTF
NA TRBD2 TRBJ2-3 TRBV30 TGTGCCTGGAGAAGGGACGGGGGGAGCACAGATACGCAGTATTTT CAWRRDGGSTDTQYF
many NA TRBJ1-2 TRBV6-5 TGTGCCAGCAGTTTAGACGGTTCTTATGGCTACACCTTC CASSLDGSYGYTF
NA NA TRBJ1-4 TRBV7-9 TGTTCCAGCAGCTTAGAACAAGGGGCCGTTTCTACTAATGAAAAACTGTTTTTT CSSSLEQGAVSTNEKLFF
few TRBD1 TRBJ1-1 TRBV20-1 TGCAGTGCTAGAACAGGGGGCGCGGACACTGAAGCTTTCTTT CSARTGGADTEAFF
many NA TRBJ2-1 TRBV7-9 TGTGCCAGCAACCCCCGGGGTGGGGGGCCCAATGAGCAGTTCTTC CASNPRGGGPNEQFF
many TRBD2 TRBJ2-5 TRBV5-6 TGTGCCAGCAGCCCCCCTGTAGCGGGGGGGGAGACCCAGTACTTC CASSPPVAGGETQYF
NA NA TRBJ2-1 TRBV18 TGTGCCAGCTCACCGTCATCCGGGCCCGGACGGCTTTACAATGAGCAGTTCTTC CASSPSSGPGRLYNEQFF
many NA TRBJ1-2 TRBV12-3/TRBV12-4 TGTGCCAGCACTGGGTCGAGGCGAGGCTACACCTTC CASTGSRRGYTF
many NA TRBJ1-1 TRBV10-3 TGTGCCATCAGTAGCCAAGGGCTTAACACTGAAGCTTTCTTT CAISSQGLNTEAFF
few TRBD2 TRBJ2-5 TRBV3-1 TGTGCCAGCAGCCCTCCGACTAGCGCCAAAGAGACCCAGTACTTC CASSPPTSAKETQYF
many NA TRBJ2-1 TRBV7-2 TGTGCCAGCAGCTTAGGGGTCGCGAGGGAGCAGTTCTTC CASSLGVAREQFF
many NA TRBJ2-1 TRBV20-1 TGCAGTGCTAGAGGCGGCTCAGCGTGGATCCATGAGCAGTTCTTC CSARGGSAWIHEQFF
NA TRBD2 TRBJ2-3 TRBV5-1 TGCGCCAGCAGCGGGAGCGGGAGTGGGTCTGGGTTCACAGATACGCAGTATTTT CASSGSGSGSGFTDTQYF
few NA TRBJ2-2 TRBV6-5 TGTGCCAGCAGTTACGACGAGTTGACTAGTAGAACCGGGGAGCTGTTTTTT CASSYDELTSRTGELFF
many NA TRBJ2-1 TRBV5-5 TGTGCCAGCAGCTTGGATTCCCCGGCCGGGTACAATGAGCAGTTCTTC CASSLDSPAGYNEQFF
few TRBD2 TRBJ2-3 TRBV27 TGTGCCAGCAGTTTACCCCTTACTAGCGGGAGGCGGACAGATACGCAGTATTTT CASSLPLTSGRRTDTQYF
many NA TRBJ2-1 TRBV7-9 TGTGCCAGCAGCCCACATGGACCCCACAATGAGCAGTTCTTC CASSPHGPHNEQFF
few NA TRBJ2-4 TRBV27 TGTGCCAGCAGTTTATCGCTGAGCGAAAACATTCAGTACTTC CASSLSLSENIQYF
NA NA TRBJ2-7 TRBV5-6 TGTGCCAGCAGCTCCCGGGACATATCCTACGAGCAGTACTTC CASSSRDISYEQYF
many NA TRBJ1-2 TRBV2 TGTGCCAGCAGTGAAGCGTTACAGGGAGGTGGCTACACCTTC CASSEALQGGGYTF
many NA TRBJ2-1 TRBV29-1 TGCAGCGTGATCGGGTGGGCCGAGCAGTTCTTC CSVIGWAEQFF
NA TRBD1 TRBJ2-7 TRBV20-1 TGCAGTCTCAGGACAGGGGGGAATACCCAGTACTTC CSLRTGGNTQYF
few NA TRBJ2-1 TRBV28 TGTGCCAGCAGTTTAGGCGTCGAGAATGAGCAGTTCTTC CASSLGVENEQFF
many NA TRBJ2-5 TRBV9 TGTGCCAGCAGCGTAGGGACGGCCACGGAGACCCAGTACTTC CASSVGTATETQYF
many TRBD2 TRBJ2-1 TRBV10-3 TGTGCCATCAGTGAGTTATGGACTAGCGGGGCGGGTGAGCAGTTCTTC CAISELWTSGAGEQFF
many NA TRBJ2-1 TRBV10-3 TGTGCCATCAGTGAGTCGATAGGGAGAACTTCGGATGAGCAGTTCTTC CAISESIGRTSDEQFF
NA TRBD2 TRBJ2-7 TRBV27 TGTGCCAGCAGTCAAGCGGGAGCTAGGTCCTACGAGCAGTACTTC CASSQAGARSYEQYF
NA NA TRBJ2-1 TRBV5-6 TGTGCCAGCGGAGAAGGCGAAGGGCAGTTCTTC CASGEGEGQFF
NA NA TRBJ1-2 TRBV3-1 TGTGCCAGCAGCCGGTGGGACAAAAAGGAAGGCTGCACCTTC CASSRWDKKEGCTF
few NA TRBJ2-7 TRBV18 TGTGCCAGCTCACCTTCTGGCAGCTGGGAGCAGTACTTC CASSPSGSWEQYF
few NA TRBJ1-5 TRBV4-1 TGCGCCAGCAGCCAAGACCCCTCGCGGCAGCCCCAGCATTTT CASSQDPSRQPQHF